This is a list of T cell receptor beta chains from one sample in a study of a mutant IDH1 vaccine in newly diagnosed glioma. These receptors have no identified antigens. The repertoire was sequenced with immunoSEQ multiplex PCR; TCRdb's copy has only in-frame clones and lacks some. The sample holds approximately 50,000 clones, 86% seen once. This sample comprised PBMCs, obtained from a glioma patient whose treatment included an IDH1 peptide vaccine. These TCRs come from a man aged 35-49 years with glioma. CDR3s include the opening cysteine and the closing phenylalanine or tryptophan. Fields, in order: D gene, CDR3 length, clone size, V gene, J gene, CDR3 protein, CDR3 DNA. The D gene is left open where the match is weak. Size tells how often a clone was seen (once, few, many) or the class of an expanded clone, and some rows leave it out.

>TRBD1|16|.|TRBV18|TRBJ2-3
CASSPRRDRGTDTQYF
TGTGCCAGCTCACCCAGAAGGGACAGGGGAACAGATACGCAGTATTTT
>.|14|.|TRBV19|TRBJ1-2
CASSIDPRSSGYTF
TGTGCCAGTAGTATAGACCCCCGGTCCAGTGGCTACACCTTC
>.|12|.|TRBV2|TRBJ1-2
CASSETRRGYTF
TGTGCCAGCAGTGAAACGCGAAGGGGCTACACCTTC
>.|15|.|TRBV6-5|TRBJ2-7
CASSYSPDAYYEQYF
TGTGCCAGCAGTTACTCCCCGGATGCTTATTACGAGCAGTACTTC
>.|15|once|TRBV4-1|TRBJ1-1
CASSQNYRSYTEAFF
TGCGCCAGCAGCCAGAACTACAGGAGCTACACTGAAGCTTTCTTT
>TRBD2|17|once|TRBV14|TRBJ2-2
CASSLPGLAGDTGELFF
TGTGCCAGCAGCCTTCCCGGACTAGCGGGAGACACCGGGGAGCTGTTTTTT
>.|13|.|TRBV9|TRBJ2-3
CASSVASPDTQYF
TGTGCCAGCAGCGTAGCTAGTCCAGATACGCAGTATTTT
>.|14|.|TRBV5-4|TRBJ2-3
CASSFRDRKDTQYF
TGTGCCAGCAGCTTTCGGGATCGTAAAGATACGCAGTATTTT
>.|14|.|TRBV7-6|TRBJ1-1
CASSLQGVDTEAFF
TGTGCCAGCAGCTTACAGGGAGTAGACACTGAAGCTTTCTTT
>.|15|.|TRBV7-6|TRBJ2-3
CASSPRGGGTDTQYF
TGTGCCAGCAGCCCCAGGGGCGGGGGCACAGATACGCAGTATTTT
>.|15|.|TRBV27|TRBJ2-6
CASSTVVSGANVLTF
TGTGCCAGCAGTACCGTCGTCTCTGGGGCCAACGTCCTGACTTTC
>.|13|once|TRBV11-2|TRBJ2-7
CASSSRNLWEQYF
TGTGCCAGCAGCTCACGGAACCTTTGGGAGCAGTACTTC
>.|12|.|TRBV2|TRBJ1-2
CASPGDTYGYTF
TGTGCCAGCCCAGGGGACACTTATGGCTACACCTTC
>.|12|.|TRBV27|TRBJ2-7
CASSNRVTEQYF
TGTGCCAGCAGTAACAGGGTCACCGAGCAGTACTTC
>TRBD2|14|.|TRBV2|TRBJ2-1
CASSEASGINEQFF
TGTGCCAGCAGTGAAGCTAGCGGGATAAATGAGCAGTTCTTC
>.|13|.|TRBV6-5|TRBJ1-5
CASSYVPGQPQHF
TGTGCCAGCAGTTACGTGCCAGGTCAGCCCCAGCATTTT
>TRBD2|18|.|TRBV28|TRBJ2-2
CASSLRLAGGRRTGELFF
TGTGCCAGCAGTTTAAGGCTAGCGGGAGGGAGGCGGACCGGGGAGCTGTTTTTT
>.|13|.|TRBV11-3|TRBJ2-7
CASSYRGRSEQYF
TGTGCCAGCAGCTATCGGGGGCGGAGCGAGCAGTACTTC
>.|14|.|TRBV9|TRBJ2-2
CASSTQGGTGELFF
TGTGCCAGCAGCACCCAGGGAGGCACCGGGGAGCTGTTTTTT
>.|12|.|TRBV5-1|TRBJ2-5
CASSFAEETQYF
TGCGCCAGCAGCTTCGCGGAAGAGACCCAGTACTTC
>TRBD2|16|.|TRBV5-1|TRBJ2-5
CASSTGLAGGTETQYF
TGCGCCAGCAGCACCGGACTAGCGGGAGGCACAGAGACCCAGTACTTC
>.|13|.|TRBV5-4|TRBJ2-7
CASSPSQGYEQYF
TGTGCCAGCAGCCCCTCACAAGGCTACGAGCAGTACTTC
>TRBD1|15|.|TRBV11-2|TRBJ2-7
CASSLGSGQAYEQYF
TGTGCCAGCAGCTTGGGGTCGGGACAGGCCTACGAGCAGTACTTC
>.|14|.|TRBV9|TRBJ2-6
CASSVDSGANVLTF
TGTGCCAGCAGCGTAGATTCTGGGGCCAACGTCCTGACTTTC
>.|16|once|TRBV6-5|TRBJ2-6
CASSSGISAGANVLTF
TGTGCCAGCAGTTCAGGTATCTCAGCCGGGGCCAACGTCCTGACTTTC
>TRBD2|13|.|TRBV7-9|TRBJ2-7
CASTLAGAVEQYF
TGTGCCAGCACACTAGCGGGAGCGGTCGAGCAGTACTTC
>.|17|once|TRBV4-2|TRBJ1-2
CASSQEAVGGAKDGYTF
TGTGCCAGCAGCCAAGAGGCTGTGGGGGGCGCGAAGGATGGCTACACCTTC
>TRBD1|14|.|TRBV2|TRBJ2-7
CASLAGTGGYEQYF
TGTGCCAGCTTGGCCGGGACAGGGGGTTACGAGCAGTACTTC
>TRBD1|14|.|TRBV7-2|TRBJ2-7
CASSATGGADEQYF
TGTGCCAGCAGCGCAACAGGGGGCGCAGACGAGCAGTACTTC
>.|15|.|TRBV2|TRBJ2-5
CASSEAVGQKETQYF
TGTGCCAGCAGTGAAGCAGTGGGGCAAAAAGAGACCCAGTACTTC
>.|15|.|TRBV19|TRBJ2-7
CATQRTTGQSYEQYF
TGTGCCACCCAACGTACGACAGGACAGTCCTACGAGCAGTACTTC
>.|16|.|TRBV19|TRBJ2-2
CASSLERGSNTGELFF
TGTGCCAGTAGCCTAGAAAGAGGCTCGAACACCGGGGAGCTGTTTTTT
>.|14|.|TRBV5-1|TRBJ2-3
CASSYSRGFDTQYF
TGCGCCAGCAGTTATAGCCGGGGATTTGATACGCAGTATTTT
>.|14|.|TRBV10-2|TRBJ1-4
CASSALGGIEKLFF
TGCGCCAGCAGTGCCCTCGGGGGAATAGAAAAACTGTTTTTT
>TRBD1|16|few|TRBV14|TRBJ1-6
CASSQADRAGYSPLHF
TGTGCCAGCAGCCAAGCGGACAGGGCAGGGTACTCACCCCTCCACTTT
>TRBD2|14|.|TRBV6-1|TRBJ2-7
CAVGGAGGPREQYF
TGTGCCGTCGGAGGAGCGGGAGGGCCGCGGGAGCAGTACTTC
>TRBD2|15|.|TRBV27|TRBJ2-3
CASREGTSSTDTQYF
TGTGCCAGCAGGGAGGGGACTAGCAGCACAGATACGCAGTATTTT
>TRBD1|13|.|TRBV7-9|TRBJ2-7
CASSLGTAYEQYF
TGTGCCAGCAGCCTAGGGACAGCGTACGAGCAGTACTTC
>.|15|.|TRBV4-3|TRBJ1-2
CASSLTTVSNYGYTF
TGCGCCAGCAGCCTAACGACAGTTTCTAACTATGGCTACACCTTC
>TRBD1|14|.|TRBV19|TRBJ2-2
CASRRTGGTGELFF
TGTGCCAGTAGGAGGACAGGGGGAACCGGGGAGCTGTTTTTT
>TRBD2|16|.|TRBV19|TRBJ2-1
CASSTGGLADHNEQFF
TGTGCCAGTAGTACGGGAGGTCTAGCGGATCACAATGAGCAGTTCTTC
>.|14|.|TRBV6-6|TRBJ2-5
CASSYPAAKETQYF
TGTGCCAGCAGTTACCCGGCAGCTAAAGAGACCCAGTACTTC
>.|15|.|TRBV5-1|TRBJ2-5
CASSLTDSSVETQYF
TGCGCCAGCAGCTTAACAGACAGTTCTGTAGAGACCCAGTACTTC
>.|12|.|TRBV7-6|TRBJ2-5
CASSLIWETQYF
TGTGCCAGCAGCTTAATCTGGGAGACCCAGTACTTC
>.|13|.|TRBV4-3|TRBJ2-1
CASSQDGYNEQFF
TGCGCCAGCAGCCAAGATGGGTACAATGAGCAGTTCTTC
>.|12|.|TRBV13|TRBJ1-1
CASRSQVGEAFF
TGTGCCAGCAGGAGTCAGGTGGGGGAAGCTTTCTTT
>.|12|few|TRBV5-1|TRBJ2-1
CASSPSGNEQFF
TGCGCCAGCAGCCCCTCGGGAAATGAGCAGTTCTTC
>.|18|.|TRBV7-8|TRBJ1-5
CASSLARIGQVSNQPQHF
TGTGCCAGCAGCTTAGCCCGGATAGGGCAGGTTAGCAATCAGCCCCAGCATTTT
>.|16|.|TRBV5-6|TRBJ1-1
CASSLGVDPMSTEAFF
TGTGCCAGCAGCTTGGGGGTAGACCCGATGAGCACTGAAGCTTTCTTT
>.|14|.|TRBV27|TRBJ1-1
CASSLLGGYTEAFF
TGTGCCAGCAGTTTACTGGGGGGGTACACTGAAGCTTTCTTT
>TRBD2|16|.|TRBV5-6|TRBJ2-1
CASSLVGGRGRNEQFF
TGTGCCAGCAGCTTGGTGGGCGGGAGGGGGCGCAATGAGCAGTTCTTC
>.|14|.|TRBV5-5|TRBJ1-4
CASSLRLATEKLFF
TGTGCCAGCAGCTTAAGATTAGCCACTGAAAAACTGTTTTTT